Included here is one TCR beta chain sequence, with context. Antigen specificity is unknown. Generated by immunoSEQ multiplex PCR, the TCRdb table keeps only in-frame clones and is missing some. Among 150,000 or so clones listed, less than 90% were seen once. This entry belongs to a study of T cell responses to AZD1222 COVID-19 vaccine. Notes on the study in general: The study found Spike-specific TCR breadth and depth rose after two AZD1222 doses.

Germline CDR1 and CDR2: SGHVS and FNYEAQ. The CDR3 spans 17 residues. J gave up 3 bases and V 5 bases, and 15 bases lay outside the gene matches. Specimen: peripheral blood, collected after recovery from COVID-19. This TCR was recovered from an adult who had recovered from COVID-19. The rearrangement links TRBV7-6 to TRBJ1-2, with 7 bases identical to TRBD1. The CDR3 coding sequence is TGTGCCAGCAGCCCAGGACAGGCCGCGTCAGGATACTATGGCTACACCTTC. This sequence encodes CASSPGQAASGYYGYTF.